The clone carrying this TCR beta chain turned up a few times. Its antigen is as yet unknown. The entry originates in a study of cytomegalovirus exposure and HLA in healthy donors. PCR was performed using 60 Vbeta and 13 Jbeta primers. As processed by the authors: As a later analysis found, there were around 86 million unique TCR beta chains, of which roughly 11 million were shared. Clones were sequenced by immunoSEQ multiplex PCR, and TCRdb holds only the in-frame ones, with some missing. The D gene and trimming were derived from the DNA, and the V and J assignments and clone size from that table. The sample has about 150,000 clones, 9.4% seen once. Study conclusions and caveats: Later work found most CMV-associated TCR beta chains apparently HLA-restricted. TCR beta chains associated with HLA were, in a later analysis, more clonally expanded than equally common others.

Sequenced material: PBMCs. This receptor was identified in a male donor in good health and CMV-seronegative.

In nucleotides, the CDR3 is TGTGCCAGCAGTTCGGGAACAGGGGTTATAACTGAAGCTTTCTTT. This encodes CASSSGTGVITEAFF. This sequence joins TRBV6-5 and TRBJ1-1; 7 bases line up with TRBD1. This CDR3 comprises 15 residues. The V and J ends lost 4 bases and 5 bases, in that order; junction bases with no gene match: 10. Germline CDR1 reads MNHEY; CDR2 reads SVGAGI.